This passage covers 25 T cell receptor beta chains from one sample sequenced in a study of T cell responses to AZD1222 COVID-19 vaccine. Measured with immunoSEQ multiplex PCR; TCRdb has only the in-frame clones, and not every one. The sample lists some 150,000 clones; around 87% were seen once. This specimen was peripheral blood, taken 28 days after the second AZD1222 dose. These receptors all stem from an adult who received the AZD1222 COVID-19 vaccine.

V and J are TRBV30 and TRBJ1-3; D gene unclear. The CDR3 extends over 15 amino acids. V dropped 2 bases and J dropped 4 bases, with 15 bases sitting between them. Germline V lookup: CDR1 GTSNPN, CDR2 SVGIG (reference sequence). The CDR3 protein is CAWSPRQTQGNTIYF. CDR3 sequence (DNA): TGTGCCTGGAGTCCCCGCCAGACCCAAGGAAACACCATATATTTT.

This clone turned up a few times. This CDR3 is CSVGGPASGVNTIYF. The CDR3 nucleotides read TGCAGCGTTGGGGGGCCGGCATCTGGGGTGAACACCATATATTTT. V is TRBV29-1 and J is TRBJ1-3, with D tentatively TRBD1 (6 bases). V was trimmed by 4 bases and J by 7 bases, leaving 20 bases between them. This CDR3 region has 15 residues. Germline V gives CDR1 SQVTM, CDR2 ANQGSEA. Variable domain in full (rest from reference TRBV29-1 and TRBJ1-3): SAVISQKPSRDICQRGTSLTIQCQVDSQVTMMFWYRQQPGQSLTLIATANQGSEATYESGFVIDKFPISRPNLTFSTLTVSNMSPEDSSIYLCSVGGPASGVNTIYFGEGSWLTVV.

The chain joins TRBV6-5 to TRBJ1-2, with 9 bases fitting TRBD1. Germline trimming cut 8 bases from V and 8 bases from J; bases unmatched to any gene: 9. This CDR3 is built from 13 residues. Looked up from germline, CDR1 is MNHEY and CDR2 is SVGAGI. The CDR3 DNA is TGTGCCAGCCGACAGGGGGTATCGGGAGGCTACACCTTC. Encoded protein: CASRQGVSGGYTF.

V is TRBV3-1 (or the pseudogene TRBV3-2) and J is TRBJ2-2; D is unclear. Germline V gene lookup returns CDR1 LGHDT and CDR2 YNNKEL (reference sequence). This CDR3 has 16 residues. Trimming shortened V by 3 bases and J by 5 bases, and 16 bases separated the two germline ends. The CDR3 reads CASSHYPGLTTGELFF. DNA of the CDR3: TGTGCCAGCAGCCATTACCCGGGCCTAACTACCGGGGAGCTGTTTTTT.

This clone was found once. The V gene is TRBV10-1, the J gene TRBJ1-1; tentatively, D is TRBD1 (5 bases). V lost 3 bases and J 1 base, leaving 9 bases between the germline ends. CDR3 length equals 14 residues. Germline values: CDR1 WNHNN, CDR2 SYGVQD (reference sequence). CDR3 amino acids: CASSDGGSNTEAFF. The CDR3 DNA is TGCGCCAGCAGTGATGGGGGATCGAACACTGAAGCTTTCTTT.

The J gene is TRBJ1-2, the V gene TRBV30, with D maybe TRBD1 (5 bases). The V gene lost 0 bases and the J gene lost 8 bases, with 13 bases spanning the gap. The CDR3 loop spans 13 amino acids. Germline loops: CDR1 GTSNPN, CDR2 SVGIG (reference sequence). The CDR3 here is CAWSVGARVGYTF. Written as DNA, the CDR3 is TGTGCCTGGAGTGTAGGTGCCAGGGTCGGCTACACCTTC. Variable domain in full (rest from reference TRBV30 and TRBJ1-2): SQTIHQWPATLVQPVGSPLSLECTVEGTSNPNLYWYRQAAGRGLQLLFYSVGIGQISSEVPQNLSASRPQDRQFILSSKKLLLSDSGFYLCAWSVGARVGYTFGSGTRLTVV.

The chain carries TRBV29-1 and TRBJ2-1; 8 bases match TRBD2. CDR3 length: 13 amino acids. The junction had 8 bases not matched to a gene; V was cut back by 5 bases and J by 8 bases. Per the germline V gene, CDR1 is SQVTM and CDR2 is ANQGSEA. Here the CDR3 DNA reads TGCAGCGTTCGGGGTAGCGGGGCCCATGAGCAGTTCTTC. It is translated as CSVRGSGAHEQFF.

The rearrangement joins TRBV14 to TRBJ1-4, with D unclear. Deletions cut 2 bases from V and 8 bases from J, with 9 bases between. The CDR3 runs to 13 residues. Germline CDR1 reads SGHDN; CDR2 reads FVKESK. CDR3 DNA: TGTGCCAGCAGCCAAAAGTTATGGGAAAAACTGTTTTTT. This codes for CASSQKLWEKLFF.

The CDR3 DNA sequence: TGTGCCAGCGAGGGGAAAAATTCACCCCTCCACTTT. Protein: CASEGKNSPLHF. V usage is TRBV6-5 and J usage is TRBJ1-6, with D perhaps TRBD1 (5 bases). Trimming shortened V by 8 bases and J by 7 bases, and 9 bases separated the two germline ends. CDR3 size: 12 residues. Germline V gene data show CDR1 as MNHEY and CDR2 as SVGAGI.

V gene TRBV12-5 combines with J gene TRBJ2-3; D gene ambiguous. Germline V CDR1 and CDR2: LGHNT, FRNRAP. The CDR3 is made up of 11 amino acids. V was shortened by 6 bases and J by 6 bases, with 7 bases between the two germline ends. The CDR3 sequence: CASGLHDTQYF. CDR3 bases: TGTGCTAGTGGGCTTCACGATACGCAGTATTTT.

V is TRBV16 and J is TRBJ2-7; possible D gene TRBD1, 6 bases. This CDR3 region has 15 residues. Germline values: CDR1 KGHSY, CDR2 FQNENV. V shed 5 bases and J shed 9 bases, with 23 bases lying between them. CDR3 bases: TGTGCCAGCAGCTTGGGACATACAACACCTACGGTGCAGTACTTC. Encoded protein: CASSLGHTTPTVQYF.

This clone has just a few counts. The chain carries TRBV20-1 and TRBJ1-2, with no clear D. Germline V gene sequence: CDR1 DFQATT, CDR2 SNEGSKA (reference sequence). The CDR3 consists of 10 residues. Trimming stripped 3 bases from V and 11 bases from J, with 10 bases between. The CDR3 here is CSARHIGYTF. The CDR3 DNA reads TGCAGTGCTAGGCATATAGGGTACACCTTC.

The CDR3 DNA is TGTGCCAGCAGTCGAGACAGGGGCGGCCAAGAGACCCAGTACTTC. As protein: CASSRDRGGQETQYF. The chain joins TRBV11-2 to TRBJ2-5; 8 positions agree with TRBD1. V trimming: 6 bases; J trimming: 1 base; junction bases outside the gene matches: 7. CDR1 is SGHAT, CDR2 FQNNGV, per germline. The length of the CDR3 is 15 residues.

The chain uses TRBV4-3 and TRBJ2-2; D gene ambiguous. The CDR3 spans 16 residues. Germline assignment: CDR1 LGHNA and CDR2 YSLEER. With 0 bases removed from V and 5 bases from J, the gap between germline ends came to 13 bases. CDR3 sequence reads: CASSQDIGSRTGELFF. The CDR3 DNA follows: TGCGCCAGCAGCCAAGATATCGGCAGCCGTACCGGGGAGCTGTTTTTT.

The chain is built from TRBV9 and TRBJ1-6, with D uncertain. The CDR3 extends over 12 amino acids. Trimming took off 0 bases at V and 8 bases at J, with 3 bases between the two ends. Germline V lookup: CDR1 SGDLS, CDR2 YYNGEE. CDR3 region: CASSVGYSPLHF. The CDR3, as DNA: TGTGCCAGCAGCGTAGGGTATTCACCCCTCCACTTT. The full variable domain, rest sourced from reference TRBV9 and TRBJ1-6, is DSGVTQTPKHLITATGQRVTLRCSPRSGDLSVYWYQQSLDQGLQFLIQYYNGEERAKGNILERFSAQQFPDLHSELNLSSLELGDSALYFCASSVGYSPLHFGNGTRLTVT.

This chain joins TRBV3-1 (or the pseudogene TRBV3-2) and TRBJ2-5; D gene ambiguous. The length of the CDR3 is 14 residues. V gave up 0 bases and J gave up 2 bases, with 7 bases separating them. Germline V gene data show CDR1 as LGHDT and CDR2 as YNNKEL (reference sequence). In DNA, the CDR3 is TGTGCCAGCAGCCAAGATAGGGCTCAAGAGACCCAGTACTTC. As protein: CASSQDRAQETQYF.

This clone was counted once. The CDR3: CASSTDRPHGNTIYF. As DNA, the CDR3 is TGTGCCAGCAGCACCGACAGGCCGCATGGAAACACCATATATTTT. The rearrangement links TRBV7-9 to TRBJ1-3; D possibly corresponds to TRBD1 (6 bases). The germline V gene encodes CDR1 SEHNR and CDR2 FQNEAQ (reference sequence). There are 15 residues in the CDR3. Trimming took 5 bases from V and 3 from J, leaving 14 bases between them.

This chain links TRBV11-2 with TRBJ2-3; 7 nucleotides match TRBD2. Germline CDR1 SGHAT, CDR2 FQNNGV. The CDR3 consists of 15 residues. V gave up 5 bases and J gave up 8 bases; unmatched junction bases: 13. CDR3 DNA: TGTGCCAGCAGCCAGCTCGGGGGGAGCGGTCGTACGCAGTATTTT. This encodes CASSQLGGSGRTQYF.

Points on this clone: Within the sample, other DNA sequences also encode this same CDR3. As DNA, the CDR3 is TGTGCCAGCAGCCACAATACTAACTATGGCTACACCTTC. Translating it yields CASSHNTNYGYTF. The chain carries TRBV3-1 (or the pseudogene TRBV3-2) and TRBJ1-2; D is unclear. The germline gives CDR1 LGHDT, CDR2 YNNKEL (reference sequence). The V and J ends lost 3 bases and 0 bases respectively, with 5 bases between them. The CDR3 runs 13 residues.

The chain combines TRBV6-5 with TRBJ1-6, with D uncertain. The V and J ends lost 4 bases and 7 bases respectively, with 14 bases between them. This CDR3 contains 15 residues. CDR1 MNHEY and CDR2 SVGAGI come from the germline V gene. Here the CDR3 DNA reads TGTGCCAGCAGTTTAGCCAGGAGACCCAATTCACCCCTCCACTTT. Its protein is CASSLARRPNSPLHF.

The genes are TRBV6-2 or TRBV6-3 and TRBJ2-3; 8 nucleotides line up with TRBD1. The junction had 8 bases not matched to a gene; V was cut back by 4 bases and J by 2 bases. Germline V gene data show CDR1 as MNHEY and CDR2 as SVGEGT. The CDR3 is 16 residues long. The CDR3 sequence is CASSSRQGAATDTQYF. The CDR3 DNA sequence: TGTGCCAGCAGTTCTCGGCAGGGGGCTGCCACAGATACGCAGTATTTT.

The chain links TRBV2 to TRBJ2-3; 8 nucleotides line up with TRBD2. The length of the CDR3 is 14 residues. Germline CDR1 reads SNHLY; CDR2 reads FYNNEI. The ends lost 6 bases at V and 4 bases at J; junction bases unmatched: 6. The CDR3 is CASRAGLVPDTQYF. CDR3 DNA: TGTGCCAGCAGGGCGGGACTAGTCCCAGATACGCAGTATTTT.

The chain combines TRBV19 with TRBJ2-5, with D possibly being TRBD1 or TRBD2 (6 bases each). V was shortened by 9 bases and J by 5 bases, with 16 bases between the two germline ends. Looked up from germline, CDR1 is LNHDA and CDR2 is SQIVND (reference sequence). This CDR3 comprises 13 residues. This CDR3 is CASGGGRGETQYF. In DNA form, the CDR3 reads TGTGCCAGCGGAGGGGGGCGAGGGGAGACCCAGTACTTC.

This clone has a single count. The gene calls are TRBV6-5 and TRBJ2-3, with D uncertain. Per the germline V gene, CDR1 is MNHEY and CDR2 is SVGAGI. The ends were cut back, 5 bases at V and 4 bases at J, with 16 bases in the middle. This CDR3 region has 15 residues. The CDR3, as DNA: TGTGCCAGCAGTCCCAGGCCCTCAGGTTCAGATACGCAGTATTTT. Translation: CASSPRPSGSDTQYF.

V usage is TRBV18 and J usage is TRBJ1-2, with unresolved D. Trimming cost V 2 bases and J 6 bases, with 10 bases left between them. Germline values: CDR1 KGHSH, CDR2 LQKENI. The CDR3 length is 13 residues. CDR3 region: CASSPGLFDGYTF. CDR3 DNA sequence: TGTGCCAGCTCACCAGGGTTATTTGATGGCTACACCTTC.